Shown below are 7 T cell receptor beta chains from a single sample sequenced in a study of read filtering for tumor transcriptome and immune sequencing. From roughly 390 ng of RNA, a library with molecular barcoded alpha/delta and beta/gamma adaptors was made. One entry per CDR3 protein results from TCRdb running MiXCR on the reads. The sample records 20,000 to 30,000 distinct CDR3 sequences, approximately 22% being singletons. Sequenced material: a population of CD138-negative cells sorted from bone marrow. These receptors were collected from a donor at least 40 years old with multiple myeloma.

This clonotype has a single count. CDR3 protein: CASSIDFGIRYEQYF. In DNA form, the CDR3 reads TGTGCCAGTAGTATAGATTTCGGGATTCGCTACGAGCAGTACTTC. The chain joins TRBV19 to TRBJ2-7; D is possibly TRBD2 (5 bases). Germline V gene lookup returns CDR1 LNHDA and CDR2 SQIVND (reference sequence). This CDR3 is built from 15 residues. V was pared by 0 bases and J by 3 bases, with 12 bases between.

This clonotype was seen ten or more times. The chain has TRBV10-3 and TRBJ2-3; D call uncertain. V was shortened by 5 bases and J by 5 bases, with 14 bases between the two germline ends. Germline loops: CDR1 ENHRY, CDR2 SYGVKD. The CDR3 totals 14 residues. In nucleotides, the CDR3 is TGTGCCATCAGTTGGGAAGGGCAAAAAGATACGCAGTATTTT. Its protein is CAISWEGQKDTQYF.

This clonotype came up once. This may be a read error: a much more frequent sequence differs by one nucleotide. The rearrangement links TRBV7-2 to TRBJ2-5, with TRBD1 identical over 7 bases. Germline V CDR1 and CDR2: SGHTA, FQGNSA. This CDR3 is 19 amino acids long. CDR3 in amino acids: CASSPLSVGGAYPRETRYF. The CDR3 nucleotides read TGTGCCAGCAGCCCCCTGAGTGTAGGGGGCGCTTATCCCAGAGAGACCCGGTACTTC.

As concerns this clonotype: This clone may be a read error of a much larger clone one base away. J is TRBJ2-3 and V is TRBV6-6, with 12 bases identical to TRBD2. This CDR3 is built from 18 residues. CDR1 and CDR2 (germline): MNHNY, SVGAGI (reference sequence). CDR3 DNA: TGTGCCAGCAGTGGGCTAGCGGGGGGGCATAGGAGCACAAATACGCAGTATTTT. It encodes CASSGLAGGHRSTNTQYF.

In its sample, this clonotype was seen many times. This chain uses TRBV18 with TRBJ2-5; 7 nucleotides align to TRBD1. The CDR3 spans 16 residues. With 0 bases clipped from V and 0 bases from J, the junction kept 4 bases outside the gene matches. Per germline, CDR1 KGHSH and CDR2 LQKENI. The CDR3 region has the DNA TGTGCCAGCTCACCACCGACAGGGCTAAACCAAGAGACCCAGTACTTC. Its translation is CASSPPTGLNQETQYF.

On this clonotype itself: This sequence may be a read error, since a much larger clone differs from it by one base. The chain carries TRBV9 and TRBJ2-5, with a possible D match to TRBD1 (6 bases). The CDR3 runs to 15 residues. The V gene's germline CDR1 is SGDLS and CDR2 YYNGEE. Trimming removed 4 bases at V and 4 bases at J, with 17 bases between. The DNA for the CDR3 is TGTGCCAGCAGCACAACGCCCGGGACATCAGAGACCCAGTACTTC. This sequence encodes CASSTTPGTSETQYF.

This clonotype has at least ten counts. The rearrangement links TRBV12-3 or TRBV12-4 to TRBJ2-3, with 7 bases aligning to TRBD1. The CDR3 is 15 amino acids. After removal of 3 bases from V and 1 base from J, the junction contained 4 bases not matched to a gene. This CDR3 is CASSLVGGGTDTQYF. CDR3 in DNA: TGTGCCAGCAGTTTGGTAGGGGGCGGCACAGATACGCAGTATTTT.